These 14 T cell receptor beta chains were sequenced from one sample in a study of T cells after yellow fever vaccination. TCRdb recomputed calls from the 5' RACE reads with MiXCR, one row per CDR3 protein. Among 250,000 to 350,000 distinct CDR3 sequences listed, around 7.3% were seen once. This material consisted of PBMCs, taken roughly seven weeks after the first yellow fever vaccination. These receptors all come from a man between 18 and 35 years old who received the YFV17D yellow fever vaccine.

This clonotype showed up just a few times. The V and J genes are TRBV20-1 and TRBJ2-3, with a weak D call TRBD2 (6 bases). CDR3 length: 14 amino acids. Trimming stripped 5 bases from V and 6 bases from J, with 18 bases between. Germline V gene sequence: CDR1 DFQATT, CDR2 SNEGSKA (reference sequence). CDR3 region: CSASRGLWADTQYF. The DNA for the CDR3 is TGCAGTGCTTCGAGGGGACTTTGGGCGGATACGCAGTATTTT.

The chain is built from TRBV4-3 and TRBJ1-2; possibly TRBD1 for D (6 bases). In germline, CDR1 is LGHNA, CDR2 YSLEER. V was pared by 3 bases and J by 8 bases, with 13 bases between. There are 13 residues in the CDR3. CDR3 amino acids: CASSQTRGGGYTF. CDR3 in DNA: TGCGCCAGCAGCCAGACGAGGGGGGGAGGCTACACCTTC.

The chain recombines TRBV12-3 or TRBV12-4 with TRBJ2-3; 7 bases match TRBD2. The CDR3 is made up of 14 amino acids. The V and J ends lost 7 bases and 4 bases, in that order; junction bases with no gene match: 8. In DNA form, the CDR3 reads TGTGCCAGCAACCGGGACTATTACTCAGATACGCAGTATTTT. It specifies CASNRDYYSDTQYF.

This clonotype was seen a handful of times. V and J are TRBV20-1 and TRBJ2-7; TRBD1 aligns across 9 bases. Per the germline V gene, CDR1 is DFQATT and CDR2 is SNEGSKA (reference sequence). This CDR3 region has 13 residues. V dropped 4 bases and J dropped 6; count of bases not matched to a gene: 7. This chain's CDR3 is CSAKGGTGTEQYV. CDR3 nucleotides: TGCAGTGCTAAGGGAGGGACAGGGACCGAGCAGTACGTC.

V gene TRBV20-1 combines with J gene TRBJ2-3; 8 positions match TRBD2. Looked up from germline, CDR1 is DFQATT and CDR2 is SNEGSKA (reference sequence). J was trimmed by 1 base and V by 1 base; bases with no gene match: 4. This CDR3 spans 15 amino acids. The CDR3 is CSARGAGGGTDTQYF. The CDR3 bases are TGCAGTGCTAGAGGGGCGGGGGGTGGCACAGATACGCAGTATTTT.

This CDR3 reads CASSPPSLGSTLHF. The CDR3 coding sequence is TGTGCCAGCAGCCCACCATCTTTGGGCAGCACCCTCCACTTT. The chain joins TRBV7-2 to TRBJ1-6; D not resolved. The CDR3 consists of 14 residues. The V gene lost 5 bases and the J gene lost 14 bases, with 19 bases spanning the gap. Germline CDR1 is SGHTA and CDR2 is FQGNSA.

This clonotype was counted only a few times. The rearrangement joins TRBV7-2 to TRBJ2-7, with 11 bases aligning to TRBD2. In germline, CDR1 is SGHTA, CDR2 FQGNSA. V lost 2 bases and J lost 12; bases outside the gene matches: 12. The length of the CDR3 is 15 residues. CDR3 loop: CASSLSPTSGEGPYV. In DNA form, the CDR3 reads TGTGCCAGCAGCTTAAGCCCGACTAGCGGGGAAGGGCCGTACGTC.

The chain joins TRBV5-6 to TRBJ1-2; D gene uncertain. This CDR3 comprises 11 residues. The germline V gene has CDR1 SGHDT and CDR2 YYEEEE. V was pared by 3 bases and J by 5 bases, with 5 bases between. The CDR3 bases are TGTGCCAGCAGCTCCCCATATGGCTACACCTTC. Its translation is CASSSPYGYTF.

There are a few counts of this clonotype. The chain joins TRBV11-3 to TRBJ2-1; D gene uncertain. The CDR3 contains 14 residues. The germline gives CDR1 SGHNT, CDR2 YENEEA. V was clipped by 4 bases and J by 7 bases, with 14 bases between them. The CDR3 coding sequence is TGTGCCAGCAGCTCCCGTGATAGGAGTAATGAGCAGTTCTTC. It codes for CASSSRDRSNEQFF. The full variable domain, its missing parts supplied by reference TRBV11-3 and TRBJ2-1, is EAGVVQSPRYKIIEKKQPVAFWCNPISGHNTLYWYLQNLGQGPELLIRYENEEAVDDSQLPKDRFSAERLKGVDSTLKIQPAELGDSAVYLCASSSRDRSNEQFFGPGTRLTVL.

The chain has TRBV7-8 and TRBJ2-7; TRBD2 matches 10 bases. The length of the CDR3 is 13 residues. The ends lost 8 bases at V and 2 bases at J; junction bases unmatched: 3. The germline CDR1 and CDR2 sequences are SGHVS and FQNEAQ. CDR3 sequence (DNA): TGTGCCAGCTGCCTAGCGGGGGCCTACGAGCAGTACTTC. This translates into CASCLAGAYEQYF.

This clonotype was seen a few times. The rearrangement uses TRBV3-1 and TRBJ2-5, with D uncertain. The V end was cut by 2 bases, the J end by 6 bases, with 13 bases between. In germline, CDR1 is LGHDT, CDR2 YNNKEL (reference sequence). This CDR3 has 14 residues. Written as DNA, the CDR3 is TGTGCCAGCAGCCAACGTTGGCCCAGCCAGACCCAGTACTTC. Amino acids: CASSQRWPSQTQYF.

The chain joins TRBV16 to TRBJ1-5; 8 bases are shared with TRBD1. Germline V lookup: CDR1 KGHSY, CDR2 FQNENV. CDR3 size: 14 residues. V was pared by 4 bases and J by 6 bases, with 5 bases of the junction left unmatched. CDR3 DNA: TGTGCCAGCAGCCTCGAGACAGGGGCTCAGCCCCAGCATTTT. The encoded protein is CASSLETGAQPQHF.

The chain uses TRBV2 and TRBJ2-3; 9 bases are a match to TRBD2. The V gene end was trimmed by 2 bases and the J gene end by 3 bases; junction bases not matched to a gene: 6. Germline loops: CDR1 SNHLY, CDR2 FYNNEI. This CDR3 has 16 residues. The CDR3 DNA is TGTGCCAGCAGTGAATTCGCTAGCGGGGTGACAGATACGCAGTATTTT. This codes for CASSEFASGVTDTQYF.

The V call is TRBV12-3 or TRBV12-4, the J call TRBJ1-6; perhaps TRBD1 as D (6 bases). The V and J ends lost 5 bases and 10 bases respectively, with 21 bases between them. The CDR3 runs 16 residues. The CDR3 nucleotides are TGTGCCAGCAGTGAATGGTCCGGCAGGGGACGGTCACCCCTCCACTTT. Its translation: CASSEWSGRGRSPLHF.